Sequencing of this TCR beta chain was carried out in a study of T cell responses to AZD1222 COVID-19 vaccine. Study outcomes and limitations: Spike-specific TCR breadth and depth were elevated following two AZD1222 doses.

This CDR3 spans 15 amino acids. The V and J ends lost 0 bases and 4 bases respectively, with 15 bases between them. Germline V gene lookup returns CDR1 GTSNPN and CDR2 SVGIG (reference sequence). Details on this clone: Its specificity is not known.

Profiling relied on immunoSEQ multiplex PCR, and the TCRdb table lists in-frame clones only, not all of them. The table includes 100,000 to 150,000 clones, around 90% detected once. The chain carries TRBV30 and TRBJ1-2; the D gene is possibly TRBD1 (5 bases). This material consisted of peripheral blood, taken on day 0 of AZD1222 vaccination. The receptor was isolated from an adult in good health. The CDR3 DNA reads TGTGCCTGGAGTGTTCCAGGGTGGGGCGTCTATGGCTACACCTTC. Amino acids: CAWSVPGWGVYGYTF.